These 24 T cell receptor beta chains share one sample of origin, sequenced in a study of cytomegalovirus exposure and HLA in healthy donors. It was with 60 Vbeta and 13 Jbeta primers that the PCR ran. Sequenced by immunoSEQ multiplex PCR; TCRdb stores in-frame clones only, minus some. The data hold around 100,000 clones, with 75% to 85% observed a single time. Sequencing was carried out using PBMCs. These receptors originate from a woman younger than 30 in good health and CMV-seronegative.

The chain uses TRBV7-2 and TRBJ2-7, with 11 bases lining up with TRBD1. The CDR3 consists of 16 residues. Germline assignment: CDR1 SGHTA and CDR2 FQGNSA. Germline trimming cut 4 bases from V and 2 bases from J; bases unmatched to any gene: 7. Here the CDR3 DNA reads TGTGCCAGCAGCTCACGCGGACAGGGGGCGGCCTACGAGCAGTACTTC. Translating it yields CASSSRGQGAAYEQYF. Full variable domain (rest looked up from reference TRBV7-2 and TRBJ2-7): GAGVSQSPSNKVTEKGKDVELRCDPISGHTALYWYRQSLGQGLEFLIYFQGNSAPDKSGLPSDRFSAERTGGSVSTLTIQRTQQEDSAVYLCASSSRGQGAAYEQYFGPGTRLTVT.

The table lists this clone with a few counts. The chain uses TRBV6-5 and TRBJ1-4; 9 bases match TRBD1. The CDR3 is made up of 13 amino acids. Losses at the gene ends were 2 bases for V and 13 bases for J; bases not matched to a gene: 5. Looked up from germline, CDR1 is MNHEY and CDR2 is SVGAGI. CDR3 in DNA: TGTGCCAGCAGTTACGGACAGGGGAACAGACTGTTTTTT. Amino acids: CASSYGQGNRLFF.

This chain connects TRBV7-2 to TRBJ2-5, with D uncertain. Germline CDR1 SGHTA, CDR2 FQGNSA. The ends were cut back, 5 bases at V and 3 bases at J, with 13 bases in the middle. The CDR3 totals 14 residues. CDR3 DNA: TGTGCCAGCAGCCCCGTGGTCTCAGAAGAGACCCAGTACTTC. Translation gives CASSPVVSEETQYF.

J is TRBJ2-5 and V is TRBV4-1, with D possibly matching TRBD1 (5 bases). The better agreement between TRBJ2-7 and the DNA end casts doubt on the J call. CDR1 is MGHRA, CDR2 YSYEKL, per germline. CDR3 length: 15 amino acids. The CDR3 coding sequence is TGCGCCAGCAGCCACGTCGGTGGCCAGGGCAACGAGCAGTACTTC. Its translation: CASSHVGGQGNEQYF.

The chain combines TRBV9 with TRBJ2-1; tentative D call: TRBD1 (5 bases). Between the trimmed V and J ends, which lost 2 bases and 0 bases, there was a span of 9 bases. CDR3 length: 15 amino acids. Per the germline V gene, CDR1 is SGDLS and CDR2 is YYNGEE. The CDR3 DNA reads TGTGCCAGCAGCGTTTGGGGCTCCTCCTACAATGAGCAGTTCTTC. Amino acids: CASSVWGSSYNEQFF.

This clone appeared once. The chain employs TRBV4-3 and TRBJ1-4, with 7 bases that match TRBD1. The CDR3 has 15 amino acids. Trimming took 4 bases from V and 8 from J; bases not matched to a gene: 10. CDR1 is LGHNA, CDR2 YSLEER, per germline. Here the CDR3 reads CASSRLQGRSEKLFF. CDR3 DNA: TGCGCCAGCAGCCGCCTACAGGGGAGAAGCGAAAAACTGTTTTTT.

The V call is TRBV6-4, the J call TRBJ2-3, with 12 bases lining up with TRBD2. The CDR3 is made up of 15 amino acids. V gave up 3 bases and J gave up 4 bases; unmatched junction bases: 2. The germline V gene has CDR1 MRHNA and CDR2 SNTAGT. The chain's CDR3 is CASSETSGGSDTQYF. CDR3 in DNA: TGTGCCAGCAGTGAAACTAGCGGGGGGTCAGATACGCAGTATTTT.

This clone has a handful of counts. The V gene is TRBV25-1, the J gene TRBJ2-1, with D maybe TRBD1 (8 bases). V was shortened by 4 bases and J by 7 bases, with 17 bases between the two germline ends. Looked up from germline, CDR1 is MGHDK and CDR2 is SYGVNS. This CDR3 is 15 amino acids long. CDR3 bases: TGTGCCAGCAGTGCTTTGGACAGGGAGGGAAATGAGCAGTTCTTC. As protein: CASSALDREGNEQFF.

The chain couples TRBV11-2 to TRBJ2-3; possibly TRBD1 for D (6 bases). Germline V gives CDR1 SGHAT, CDR2 FQNNGV. Deletions cut 1 base from V and 9 bases from J, with 14 bases between. The CDR3 is 14 amino acids. The CDR3 spells CASSLGTRTVTQYF. CDR3 nucleotides: TGTGCCAGCAGCTTAGGGACAAGGACAGTCACGCAGTATTTT.

The sample holds one count of this clone. Written as DNA, the CDR3 is TGCGCCAGCAGCTTGTTCGGACAGGCTTACAATGAGCAGTTCTTC. Translating gives CASSLFGQAYNEQFF. The genes are TRBV5-1 and TRBJ2-1, with 7 bases identical to TRBD1. The CDR3 spans 15 residues. Per germline, CDR1 SGHRS and CDR2 YFSETQ. The ends lost 1 base at V and 4 bases at J; junction bases unmatched: 5.

This chain uses TRBV7-2 with TRBJ2-1, with 9 bases matching TRBD1. Trimming at V came to 3 bases and at J to 7 bases, leaving 1 base not matched to a gene. Germline CDR1 SGHTA, CDR2 FQGNSA. CDR3 size: 13 residues. As DNA, the CDR3 is TGTGCCAGCAGCTTCGACAGGGGGAATGAGCAGTTCTTC. As protein: CASSFDRGNEQFF.

This chain joins TRBV2 and TRBJ1-4, with D tentatively TRBD1 (5 bases). The CDR3 has 14 amino acids. V dropped 7 bases and J dropped 8 bases, with 17 bases sitting between them. The germline gives CDR1 SNHLY, CDR2 FYNNEI. In DNA form, the CDR3 reads TGTGCCAGCACCGGTGGCGGGGCCGGAGAAAAACTGTTTTTT. Its translation is CASTGGGAGEKLFF.

This chain joins TRBV4-3 and TRBJ2-1, with 9 bases identical to TRBD1. V trimming: 1 base; J trimming: 3 bases; junction bases outside the gene matches: 1. CDR1 LGHNA and CDR2 YSLEER come from the germline V gene. This CDR3 has 15 residues. The CDR3 is CASSQGDRVYNEQFF. In nucleotides, the CDR3 is TGCGCCAGCAGCCAAGGGGACAGGGTCTACAATGAGCAGTTCTTC.

This clone was observed a few times. This chain uses TRBV7-2 with TRBJ1-3; TRBD1 matches at 7 bases. Germline V gene lookup returns CDR1 SGHTA and CDR2 FQGNSA. This CDR3 has 17 amino acids. With V trimmed by 4 bases and J by 0 bases, 9 bases remained unmatched. The CDR3 loop is CASSYGVGDSSGNTIYF. In DNA form, the CDR3 reads TGTGCCAGCAGCTACGGGGTTGGGGACAGCTCTGGAAACACCATATATTTT.

V usage is TRBV27 and J usage is TRBJ1-1, with D unclear. The V gene's germline CDR1 is MNHEY and CDR2 SMNVEV (reference sequence). Trimming took off 0 bases at V and 4 bases at J, with 9 bases between the two ends. The CDR3 extends over 14 amino acids. CDR3 loop: CASSLSGPFTEAFF. The CDR3, as DNA: TGTGCCAGCAGTTTATCTGGCCCCTTCACTGAAGCTTTCTTT.

The rearrangement joins TRBV28 to TRBJ2-2; 16 bases are shared with TRBD2. CDR3 length equals 18 residues. V was clipped by 3 bases and J by 5 bases; unmatched bases: 6. From germline, CDR1 is MDHEN and CDR2 SYDVKM. This chain's CDR3 is CASSFPGLAGGRTGELFF. CDR3 DNA sequence: TGTGCCAGCAGTTTCCCGGGACTAGCGGGAGGGCGGACCGGGGAGCTGTTTTTT.

The chain links TRBV19 to TRBJ1-4, with 7 bases matching TRBD1. In germline, CDR1 is LNHDA, CDR2 SQIVND (reference sequence). With V trimmed by 3 bases and J by 0 bases, 7 bases remained unmatched. The CDR3 totals 17 residues. The CDR3 DNA follows: TGTGCCAGTAGTATTGGACAGGAAACTTCAACTAATGAAAAACTGTTTTTT. It specifies CASSIGQETSTNEKLFF.

This clone was seen a few times. The V gene is TRBV28, the J gene TRBJ1-1; D is undetermined. The V end was cut by 5 bases, the J end by 0 bases, with 7 bases between. In germline, CDR1 is MDHEN, CDR2 SYDVKM. This CDR3 has 13 amino acids. CDR3: CASSTEMNTEAFF. CDR3 DNA sequence: TGTGCCAGCAGTACCGAGATGAACACTGAAGCTTTCTTT.

The chain employs TRBV30 and TRBJ2-7; 7 bases are shared with TRBD2. The CDR3 is 13 residues long. Trimming removed 0 bases from V and 4 bases from J; junction bases left unmatched: 3. The germline V gene has CDR1 GTSNPN and CDR2 SVGIG (reference sequence). DNA for the CDR3: TGTGCCTGGAGTGTGTGGGGGGGGTACGAGCAGTACTTC. It is translated as CAWSVWGGYEQYF. The full variable domain, in which reference TRBV30 and TRBJ2-7 provide the parts outside the CDR3, is SQTIHQWPATLVQPVGSPLSLECTVEGTSNPNLYWYRQAAGRGLQLLFYSVGIGQISSEVPQNLSASRPQDRQFILSSKKLLLSDSGFYLCAWSVWGGYEQYFGPGTRLTVT.

Concerning this clone itself: The germline gene is not matched at one end of the junction; a read error may be the cause. The chain has TRBV7-9 and TRBJ1-1; D is unclear. The germline V gene has CDR1 SEHNR and CDR2 FQNEAQ (reference sequence). The CDR3 is 16 amino acids. CDR3 nucleotides: TGTTCCAGCAGCGATAAAAAAGGACTCTGGGGAACTGAAGCTTTCTTT. This encodes CSSSDKKGLWGTEAFF.

This clone has only one observation. CDR3 DNA: TGTGCCAGCAGCTTGACAGGGAACACTGAAGCTTTCTTT. Amino acids: CASSLTGNTEAFF. The chain couples TRBV7-9 to TRBJ1-1, with a weak D call TRBD1 (6 bases). V gave up 3 bases and J gave up 1 base, with 6 bases separating them. Germline loops: CDR1 SEHNR, CDR2 FQNEAQ (reference sequence). This CDR3 contains 13 residues.

CDR3 in amino acids: CASSPTRTEYEQYF. The DNA of the CDR3 is TGTGCCAGCAGCCCTACAAGGACAGAATACGAGCAGTACTTC. The V call is TRBV7-2, the J call TRBJ2-7; D is possibly TRBD1 (6 bases). Germline loops: CDR1 SGHTA, CDR2 FQGNSA. The CDR3 length is 14 residues. V was cut by 5 bases and J by 4 bases, with 15 bases left in between.

In its sample, this clone was seen a few times. The chain recombines TRBV5-5 with TRBJ1-2; D unclear. Per the germline V gene, CDR1 is SGHKS and CDR2 is YYEKEE (reference sequence). Trimming cost V 0 bases and J 5 bases, with 8 bases left between them. This CDR3 is 13 amino acids long. DNA of the CDR3: TGTGCCAGCAGCTTGGGTCCGGGATATGGCTACACCTTC. As protein: CASSLGPGYGYTF. The complete variable domain, with remaining parts taken from reference TRBV5-5 and TRBJ1-2, reads DAGVTQSPTHLIKTRGQQVTLRCSPISGHKSVSWYQQVLGQGPQFIFQYYEKEERGRGNFPDRFSARQFPNYSSELNVNALLLGDSALYLCASSLGPGYGYTFGSGTRLTVV.

The rearrangement uses TRBV5-1 and TRBJ1-1; 9 nucleotides align to TRBD1. The junction had 9 bases not matched to a gene; V was cut back by 4 bases and J by 11 bases. CDR3 size: 13 residues. Germline lookup yields CDR1 SGHRS and CDR2 YFSETQ. CDR3 DNA sequence: TGCGCCAGCAGCCAAGGGACAGGGTTGTTGGCTTTCTTT. It yields the protein CASSQGTGLLAFF.